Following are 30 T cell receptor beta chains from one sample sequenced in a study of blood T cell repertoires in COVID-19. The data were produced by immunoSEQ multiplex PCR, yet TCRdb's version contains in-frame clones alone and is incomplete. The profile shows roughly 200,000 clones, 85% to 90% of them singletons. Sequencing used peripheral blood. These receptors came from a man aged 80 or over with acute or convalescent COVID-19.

The DNA of the CDR3 is TGTGCCAGCAGCTATGACAGGGACACTGAAGCTTTCTTT. Amino acid sequence: CASSYDRDTEAFF. The genes are TRBV11-3 and TRBJ1-1; 7 bases match TRBD1. Per germline, CDR1 SGHNT and CDR2 YENEEA. The CDR3 consists of 13 residues. V lost 4 bases to trimming and J lost 3 bases; unmatched junction nucleotides: 2.

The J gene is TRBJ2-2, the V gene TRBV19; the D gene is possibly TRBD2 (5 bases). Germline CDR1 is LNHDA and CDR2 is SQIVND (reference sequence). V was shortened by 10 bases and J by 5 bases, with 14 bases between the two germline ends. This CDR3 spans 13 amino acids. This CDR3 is CATRGPGTGELFF. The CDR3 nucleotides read TGTGCCACTCGAGGTCCGGGAACCGGGGAGCTGTTTTTT.

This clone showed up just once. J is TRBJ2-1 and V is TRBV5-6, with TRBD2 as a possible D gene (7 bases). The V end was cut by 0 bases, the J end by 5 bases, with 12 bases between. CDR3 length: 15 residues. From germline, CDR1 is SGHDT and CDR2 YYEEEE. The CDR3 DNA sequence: TGTGCCAGCAGCTTGGGGCAGGGGAGGGACAATGAGCAGTTCTTC. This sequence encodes CASSLGQGRDNEQFF.

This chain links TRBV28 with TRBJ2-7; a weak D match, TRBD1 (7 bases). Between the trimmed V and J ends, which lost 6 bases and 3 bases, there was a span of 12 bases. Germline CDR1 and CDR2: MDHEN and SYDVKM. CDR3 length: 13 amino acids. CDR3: CASRRQGLYEQYF. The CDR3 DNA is TGTGCCAGCAGACGACAGGGACTCTACGAGCAGTACTTC.

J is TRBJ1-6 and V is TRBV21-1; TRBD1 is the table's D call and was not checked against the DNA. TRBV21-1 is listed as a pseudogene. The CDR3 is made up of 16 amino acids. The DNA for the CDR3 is TGTGCCAGCAGCAAAGTGGAGACAGGCTATAATTCACCCCTCCACTTT. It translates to CASSKVETGYNSPLHF.

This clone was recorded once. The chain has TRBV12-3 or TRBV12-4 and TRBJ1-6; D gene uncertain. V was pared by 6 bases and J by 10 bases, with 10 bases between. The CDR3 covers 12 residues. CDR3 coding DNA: TGTGCCAGCAGCCTGTCCGTATCACCCCTCCACTTT. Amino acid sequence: CASSLSVSPLHF.

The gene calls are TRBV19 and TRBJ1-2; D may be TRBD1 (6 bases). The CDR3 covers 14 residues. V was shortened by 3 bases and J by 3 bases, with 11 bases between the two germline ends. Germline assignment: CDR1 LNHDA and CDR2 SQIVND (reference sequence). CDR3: CASSIPGVHYGYTF. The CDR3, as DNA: TGTGCCAGTAGTATCCCAGGGGTTCACTATGGCTACACCTTC.

CDR3 sequence: CASSQSRDRGIWGTGELFF. As DNA, the CDR3 is TGTGCCAGCAGCCAGAGCCGGGACAGGGGGATTTGGGGCACCGGGGAGCTGTTTTTT. The V and J genes are TRBV3-1 (or the pseudogene TRBV3-2) and TRBJ2-2; 11 bases line up with TRBD1. The germline gives CDR1 LGHDT, CDR2 YNNKEL (reference sequence). J lost 4 bases, V lost 3 bases, and 13 bases had no gene match. The CDR3 contains 19 residues.

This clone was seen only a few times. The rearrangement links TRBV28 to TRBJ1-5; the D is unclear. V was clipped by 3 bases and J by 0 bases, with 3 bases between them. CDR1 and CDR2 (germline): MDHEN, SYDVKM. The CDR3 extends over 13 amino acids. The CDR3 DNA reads TGTGCCAGCAGTTTTTATAGCAATCAGCCCCAGCATTTT. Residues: CASSFYSNQPQHF. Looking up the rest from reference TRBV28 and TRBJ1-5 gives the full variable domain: DVKVTQSSRYLVKRTGEKVFLECVQDMDHENMFWYRQDPGLGLRLIYFSYDVKMKEKGDIPEGYSVSREKKERFSLILESASTNQTSMYLCASSFYSNQPQHFGDGTRLSIL.

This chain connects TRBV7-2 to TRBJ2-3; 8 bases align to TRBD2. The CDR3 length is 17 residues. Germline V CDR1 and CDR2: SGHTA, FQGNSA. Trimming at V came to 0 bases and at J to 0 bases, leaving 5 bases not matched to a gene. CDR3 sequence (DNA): TGTGCCAGCAGCTTAGCGCGGGCTAGCGGGAGCACAGATACGCAGTATTTT. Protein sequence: CASSLARASGSTDTQYF.

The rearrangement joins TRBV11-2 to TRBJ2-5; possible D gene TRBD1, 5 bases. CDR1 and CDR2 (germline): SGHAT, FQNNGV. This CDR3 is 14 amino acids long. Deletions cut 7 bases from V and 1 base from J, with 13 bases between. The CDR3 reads CASNLRVVQETQYF. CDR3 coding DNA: TGTGCCAGCAACCTCAGGGTGGTCCAAGAGACCCAGTACTTC.

The CDR3 protein is CASMRRGNTEAFF. The CDR3, as DNA: TGTGCCAGTATGAGGAGGGGGAACACTGAAGCTTTCTTT. The chain links TRBV19 to TRBJ1-1; tentative D call: TRBD1 (5 bases). Germline CDR1 and CDR2: LNHDA and SQIVND (reference sequence). V gave up 7 bases and J gave up 1 base, with 10 bases separating them. The CDR3 spans 13 residues.

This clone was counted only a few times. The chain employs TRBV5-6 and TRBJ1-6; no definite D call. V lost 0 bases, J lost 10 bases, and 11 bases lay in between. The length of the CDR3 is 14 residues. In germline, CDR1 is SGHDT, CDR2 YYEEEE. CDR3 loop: CASSLGLPRSPLHF. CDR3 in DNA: TGTGCCAGCAGCTTGGGCCTCCCGAGGTCACCCCTCCACTTT.

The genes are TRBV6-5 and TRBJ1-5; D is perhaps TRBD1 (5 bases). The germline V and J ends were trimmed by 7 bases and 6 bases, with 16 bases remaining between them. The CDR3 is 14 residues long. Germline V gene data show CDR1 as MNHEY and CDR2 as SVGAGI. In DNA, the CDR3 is TGTGCCAGCACCAAAACCCAGGGTATTCAGCCCCAGCATTTT. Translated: CASTKTQGIQPQHF.

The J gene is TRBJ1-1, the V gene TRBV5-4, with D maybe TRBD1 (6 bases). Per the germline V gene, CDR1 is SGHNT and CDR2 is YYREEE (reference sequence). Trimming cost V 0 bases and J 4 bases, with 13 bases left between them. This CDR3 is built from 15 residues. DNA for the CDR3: TGTGCCAGCAGCTTGGTGGGGGGGCAGGGCACTGAAGCTTTCTTT. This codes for CASSLVGGQGTEAFF.

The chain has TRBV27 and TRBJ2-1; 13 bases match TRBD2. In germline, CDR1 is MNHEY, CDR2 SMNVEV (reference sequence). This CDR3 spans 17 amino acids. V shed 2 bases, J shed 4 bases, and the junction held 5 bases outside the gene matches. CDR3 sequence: CASSLTELAGGYNEQFF. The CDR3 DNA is TGTGCCAGCAGTTTAACCGAACTAGCGGGAGGGTACAATGAGCAGTTCTTC.

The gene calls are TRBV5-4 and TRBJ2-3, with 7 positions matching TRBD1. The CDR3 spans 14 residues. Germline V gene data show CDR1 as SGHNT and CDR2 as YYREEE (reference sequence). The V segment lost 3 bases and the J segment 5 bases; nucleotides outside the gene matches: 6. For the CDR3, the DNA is TGTGCCAGCAGCTCTGACAGGGAGCAAGATACGCAGTATTTT. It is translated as CASSSDREQDTQYF.

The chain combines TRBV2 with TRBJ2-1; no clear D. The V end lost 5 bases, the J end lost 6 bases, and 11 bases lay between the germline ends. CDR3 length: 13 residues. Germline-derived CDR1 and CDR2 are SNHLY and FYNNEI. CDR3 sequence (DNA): TGTGCCAGCAGTCTCCTAGAGGTCAATGAGCAGTTCTTC. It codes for CASSLLEVNEQFF.

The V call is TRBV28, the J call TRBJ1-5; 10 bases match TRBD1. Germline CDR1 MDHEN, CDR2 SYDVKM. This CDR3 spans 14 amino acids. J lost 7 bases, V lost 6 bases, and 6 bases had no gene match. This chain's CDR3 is CASRGRGQGQPQHF. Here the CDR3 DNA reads TGTGCCAGCAGGGGGCGGGGACAGGGGCAGCCCCAGCATTTT.

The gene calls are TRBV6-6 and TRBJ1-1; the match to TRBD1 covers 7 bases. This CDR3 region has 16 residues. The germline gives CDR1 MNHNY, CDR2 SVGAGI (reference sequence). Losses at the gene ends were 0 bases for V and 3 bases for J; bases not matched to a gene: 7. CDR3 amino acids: CASSYSGRQGDTEAFF. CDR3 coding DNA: TGTGCCAGCAGTTACTCAGGCCGTCAGGGGGACACTGAAGCTTTCTTT.

The CDR3: CASSPTGVGSGELFF. As DNA, the CDR3 is TGTGCCAGCAGCCCCACGGGGGTGGGGTCCGGGGAGCTGTTTTTT. The chain uses TRBV7-2 and TRBJ2-2; tentatively, D is TRBD2 (6 bases). CDR1 is SGHTA and CDR2 is FQGNSA in the germline V gene. V lost 5 bases and J 6 bases, leaving 16 bases between the germline ends. This CDR3 contains 15 residues.

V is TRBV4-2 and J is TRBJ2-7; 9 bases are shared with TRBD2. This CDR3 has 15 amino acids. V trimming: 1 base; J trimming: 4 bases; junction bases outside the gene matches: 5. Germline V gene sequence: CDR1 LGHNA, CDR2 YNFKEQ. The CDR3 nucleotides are TGTGCCAGCAGCCAAGGGGTAGCGGGAGATTACGAGCAGTACTTC. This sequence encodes CASSQGVAGDYEQYF.

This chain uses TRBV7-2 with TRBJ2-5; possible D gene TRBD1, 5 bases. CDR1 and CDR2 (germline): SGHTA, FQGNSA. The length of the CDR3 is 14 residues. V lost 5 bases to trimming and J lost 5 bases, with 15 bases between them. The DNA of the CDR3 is TGTGCCAGCAGCAAGCAGGCAAACAGGGAGACCCAGTACTTC. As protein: CASSKQANRETQYF. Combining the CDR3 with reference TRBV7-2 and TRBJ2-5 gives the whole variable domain GAGVSQSPSNKVTEKGKDVELRCDPISGHTALYWYRQSLGQGLEFLIYFQGNSAPDKSGLPSDRFSAERTGGSVSTLTIQRTQQEDSAVYLCASSKQANRETQYFGPGTRLLVL.

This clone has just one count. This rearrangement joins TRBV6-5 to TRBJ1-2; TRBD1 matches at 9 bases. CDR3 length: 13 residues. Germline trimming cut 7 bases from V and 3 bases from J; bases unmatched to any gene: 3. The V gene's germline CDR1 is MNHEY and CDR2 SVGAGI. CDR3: CASIRTGDYGYTF. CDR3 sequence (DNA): TGTGCCAGCATTAGGACAGGGGACTATGGCTACACCTTC.

This chain's CDR3 is CASSSFGTSGRAYEQYF. Written as DNA, the CDR3 is TGTGCCAGCAGCTCATTCGGGACTAGCGGGAGGGCCTACGAGCAGTACTTC. This rearrangement joins TRBV7-6 to TRBJ2-7; 16 bases are shared with TRBD2. Germline assignment: CDR1 SGHVS and CDR2 FNYEAQ. Losses at the gene ends were 4 bases for V and 2 bases for J; bases not matched to a gene: 5. The CDR3 totals 17 residues.

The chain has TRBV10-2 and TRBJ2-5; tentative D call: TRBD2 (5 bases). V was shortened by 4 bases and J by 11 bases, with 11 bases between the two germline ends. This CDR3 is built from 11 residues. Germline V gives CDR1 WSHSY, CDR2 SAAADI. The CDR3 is CASSAGDGQYF. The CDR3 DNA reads TGCGCCAGCAGTGCCGGGGATGGGCAGTACTTC.

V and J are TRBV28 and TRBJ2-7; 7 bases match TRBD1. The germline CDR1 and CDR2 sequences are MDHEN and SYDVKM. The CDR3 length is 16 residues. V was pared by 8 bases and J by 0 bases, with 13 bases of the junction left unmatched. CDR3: CASAIGGRRSSYEQYF. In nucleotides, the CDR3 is TGTGCCAGCGCCATAGGGGGCAGGAGGAGCTCCTACGAGCAGTACTTC. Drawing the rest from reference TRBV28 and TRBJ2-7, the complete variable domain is DVKVTQSSRYLVKRTGEKVFLECVQDMDHENMFWYRQDPGLGLRLIYFSYDVKMKEKGDIPEGYSVSREKKERFSLILESASTNQTSMYLCASAIGGRRSSYEQYFGPGTRLTVT.

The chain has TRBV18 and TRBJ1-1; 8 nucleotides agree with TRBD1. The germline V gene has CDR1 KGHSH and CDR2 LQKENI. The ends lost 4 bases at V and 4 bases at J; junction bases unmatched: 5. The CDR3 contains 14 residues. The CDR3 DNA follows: TGTGCCAGCTCACGAACTACAGGGGGCACTGAAGCTTTCTTT. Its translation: CASSRTTGGTEAFF.

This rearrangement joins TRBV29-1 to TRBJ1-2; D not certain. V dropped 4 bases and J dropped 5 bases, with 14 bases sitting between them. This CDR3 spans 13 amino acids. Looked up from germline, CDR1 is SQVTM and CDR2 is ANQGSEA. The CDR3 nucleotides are TGCAGCGTTGTGGGTACGGGAATATATGGCTACACCTTC. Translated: CSVVGTGIYGYTF. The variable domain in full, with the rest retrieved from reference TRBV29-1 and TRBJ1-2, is SAVISQKPSRDICQRGTSLTIQCQVDSQVTMMFWYRQQPGQSLTLIATANQGSEATYESGFVIDKFPISRPNLTFSTLTVSNMSPEDSSIYLCSVVGTGIYGYTFGSGTRLTVV.

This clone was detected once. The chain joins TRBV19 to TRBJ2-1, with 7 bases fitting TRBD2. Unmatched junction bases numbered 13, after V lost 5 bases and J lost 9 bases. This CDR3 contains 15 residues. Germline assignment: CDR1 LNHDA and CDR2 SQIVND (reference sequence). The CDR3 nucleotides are TGTGCCAGTAGTCCAGTCGCGGCGGGAGTCAGTGAGCAGTTCTTC. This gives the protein CASSPVAAGVSEQFF.